This TCR beta chain came from a study of spatial heterogeneity in lung cancer. Whole-study context: There were, on average, more than 8.5 raw-read appearances for each unique TCR and UMI combination. Overall study findings and caveats: Blood contained ubiquitous expanded tumor TCRs more at resection than at follow-up.

Indicated time point: sample taken at primary tumor resection. The study sequenced unsorted whole RNA from tumor, nontumor lung or frozen PBMC. Samples came from some 73 TRACERx patients with untreated early-stage lung cancer. V lost 8 bases, J lost 0 bases, and 4 bases stayed unmatched. Germline values: CDR1 MDHEN, CDR2 SYDVKM. This CDR3 contains 14 residues. This clonotype was picked up many times. As yet, its antigen is unknown. Every cDNA TCR molecule received its own unique molecular identifier. MiXCR, run by TCRdb on the 5' RACE reads, gives a single entry per CDR3 protein. The repertoire holds about 60,000 distinct CDR3 sequences, 8.4% seen once, with more than 12% in the top ten.

The source material was PBMCs, sampled at surgery. The sequence came from a female donor with early-stage non-small cell lung cancer. The gene calls are TRBV28 and TRBJ2-1, with TRBD2 matching over 7 bases. CDR3 in amino acids: CASLGGSSYNEQFF. The CDR3 nucleotides are TGTGCCAGCCTGGGGGGGAGCTCCTACAATGAGCAGTTCTTC.